These T cell receptor beta chains were read from a single sample in a study of radiotherapy plus CTLA-4 blockade in lung cancer. Only in-frame clones appear in the TCRdb table, and some are missing; sequencing was by immunoSEQ multiplex PCR. The profile shows 55,000 to 85,000 clones, less than 85% of them singletons. This specimen was peripheral blood, taken from a patient treated with radiotherapy plus ipilimumab. The source is a human donor with non-small cell lung cancer whose response to radiotherapy plus ipilimumab could not be evaluated. Some clones in this sample may be carry-over from other donors' samples. Both conserved end residues are part of each CDR3. Fields, in order: V gene, J gene, D gene, clone size, CDR3 protein, CDR3 DNA. The D gene is left open where the match is weak. Size tells how often a clone was seen (once, few, many) or the class of an expanded clone, and some rows leave it out.

>TRBV6-5|TRBJ1-2|TRBD1|once
CASRKGQGSYGYTF
TGTGCCAGCAGGAAGGGACAGGGGAGCTATGGCTACACCTTC
>TRBV6-5|TRBJ1-2|.|.
CASSYSGRANYGYTF
TGTGCCAGCAGTTACTCCGGCAGGGCGAACTATGGCTACACCTTC
>TRBV7-8|TRBJ1-4|.|many
CASSLAGRGELFF
TGTGCCAGCAGCTTAGCGGGGCGTGGGGAACTGTTTTTT
>TRBV5-1|TRBJ2-2|.|few
CASSFESGGIVGELFF
TGCGCCAGCAGCTTCGAATCCGGAGGCATAGTCGGGGAGCTGTTTTTT
>TRBV27|TRBJ2-7|.|.
CASSPGGSRHYEQYF
TGTGCCAGCAGTCCGGGGGGCTCACGGCACTACGAGCAGTACTTC
>TRBV28|TRBJ1-2|TRBD1|.
CASRLDRGPGGYTF
TGTGCCAGCAGACTGGACAGGGGGCCCGGTGGCTACACCTTC
>TRBV20-1|TRBJ2-1|TRBD2|.
CSGLAGVEQFF
TGCAGTGGGCTAGCGGGGGTCGAGCAGTTCTTC
>TRBV5-1|TRBJ2-2|.|.
CASSLQGSPNTGELFF
TGCGCCAGCAGCTTACAGGGTTCCCCGAACACCGGGGAGCTGTTTTTT
>TRBV11-3|TRBJ2-5|.|.
CASSPGGTSQETQYF
TGTGCCAGCAGCCCCGGAGGGACCAGCCAAGAGACCCAGTACTTC
>TRBV7-8|TRBJ2-3|.|once
CASSLTESTDTQYF
TGTGCCAGCAGCTTGACGGAGAGCACAGATACGCAGTATTTT
>TRBV28|TRBJ2-2|TRBD2|.
CASTLGGRNTGELFF
TGTGCCAGCACCCTGGGGGGGAGAAACACCGGGGAGCTGTTTTTT
>TRBV5-5|TRBJ2-7|TRBD2|once
CASSSYSGLAGSHSYEQYF
TGTGCCAGCAGCTCGTATTCGGGACTAGCGGGGTCCCATTCCTACGAGCAGTACTTC
>TRBV7-9|TRBJ2-7|.|.
CASSSPQGKSSYEQYF
TGTGCCAGCAGCTCGCCTCAGGGCAAGAGCTCCTACGAGCAGTACTTC
>TRBV4-1|TRBJ2-7|TRBD2|.
CASSLSGTRVGYEQYF
TGCGCCAGCAGCCTCTCCGGGACTAGGGTAGGCTACGAGCAGTACTTC
>TRBV25-1|TRBJ2-3|.|.
CASTRGAADTQYF
TGTGCCAGCACAAGGGGCGCGGCAGATACGCAGTATTTT
>TRBV28|TRBJ1-6|.|.
CASSLLRSSYNSPLHF
TGTGCCAGCAGTTTATTGAGGAGCTCCTATAATTCACCCCTCCACTTT
>TRBV7-2|TRBJ1-2|TRBD1|.
CASSLGAGGWDYGYTF
TGTGCCAGCAGCTTAGGGGCAGGGGGCTGGGACTATGGCTACACCTTC
>TRBV19|TRBJ1-3|TRBD1|.
CASSTGQGAIGNTIYF
TGTGCCAGTAGTACTGGACAGGGGGCAATCGGAAACACCATATATTTT
>TRBV5-5|TRBJ2-1|TRBD1|.
CASSSGQGVGGNEQFF
TGTGCCAGCAGCTCCGGACAGGGAGTGGGAGGCAATGAGCAGTTCTTC
>TRBV2|TRBJ2-7|TRBD1|few
CASSSDRGREQYF
TGTGCCAGCAGTTCGGACAGGGGGCGCGAGCAGTACTTC
>TRBV5-1|TRBJ1-2|TRBD1|.
CASSPYSQGAYGYTF
TGCGCCAGCAGCCCCTATTCGCAGGGGGCCTATGGCTACACCTTC
>TRBV7-9|TRBJ1-6|.|once
CASSLAGRDSPLHF
TGTGCCAGCAGCTTAGCGGGCAGGGATTCACCCCTCCACTTT
>TRBV10-3|TRBJ1-1|.|few
CAISEERSRRNTEAFF
TGTGCCATCAGTGAGGAAAGGTCGCGGAGAAACACTGAAGCTTTCTTT
>TRBV9|TRBJ2-1|.|once
CASSPRTDPNYNEQFF
TGTGCCAGCAGCCCTAGGACTGATCCGAACTACAATGAGCAGTTCTTC
>TRBV9|TRBJ2-5|TRBD2|.
CASSVALAGRTSLETQYF
TGTGCCAGCAGCGTAGCGCTAGCGGGGAGGACCAGTTTAGAGACCCAGTACTTC
>TRBV28|TRBJ1-2|.|.
CASSLPEGSYGYTF
TGTGCCAGCAGTTTACCTGAGGGTTCTTATGGCTACACCTTC
>TRBV25-1|TRBJ2-3|TRBD2|.
CASRTGGSIDTQYF
TGTGCCAGCAGGACGGGGGGATCGATAGATACGCAGTATTTT
>TRBV6-6|TRBJ1-1|.|few
CASSYSEVTEAFF
TGTGCCAGCAGTTACTCTGAGGTCACTGAAGCTTTCTTT
>TRBV7-2|TRBJ2-7|.|.
CASSKNRGSGEGDYEQYF
TGTGCCAGCAGCAAAAACCGGGGCAGCGGGGAGGGGGACTACGAGCAGTACTTC
>TRBV9|TRBJ2-5|.|.
CASRAGQETQYF
TGTGCCAGCAGGGCGGGCCAAGAGACCCAGTACTTC
>TRBV28|TRBJ1-3|.|.
CASSLGGSLGNTIYF
TGTGCCAGCAGTTTAGGCGGCAGCTTAGGAAACACCATATATTTT